The source of this T cell receptor (beta chain) is a study of OX40 agonist ivuxolimab in advanced cancers. Notes on the research overall: Ivuxolimab was a fully human IgG2 agonistic monoclonal antibody targeting the costimulatory receptor OX40 (CD134). In the dose-escalation cohort, 70% to 85% of patients were male, and the mean age was roughly 60 years with a range of roughly 23 to 90. Intravenous ivuxolimab was administered to patients every 2 weeks at six dose levels: 0.01, 0.1, 0.3, 1.5, 3 and 10 mg/kg. Prior anti-PD-1, anti-PD-L1 or anti-CTLA-4 therapy was permitted, and checkpoint inhibitors had been received by about 37% of dose-escalation patients. The paper describes the monotherapy dose-escalation part (N = 52 patients) of the phase I trial of ivuxolimab. Of the roughly 52 dose-escalation patients, hepatocellular carcinoma was present in roughly 19, melanoma in approximately 15, renal cell carcinoma in 9 and head and neck cancer in 9. Peripheral TCRbeta sequencing was intended to test whether TCR sequence diversity was altered and clonal T-cell expansion was caused by ivuxolimab. Three dose-escalation patients achieved partial responses, one with hepatocellular carcinoma and two with cutaneous melanoma.

Genomic DNA was isolated from the sorted cells so that the TCRbeta CDR3 region could be sequenced. The immunoSEQ Assay was used to sequence the TCRbeta CDR3 regions. In its TCRdb copy, this immuneACCESS table keeps in-frame sequences only and misses some clones. Where compared with another copy, unresolved V genes explain less than half of these, and the others have no known cause. The sample table lists roughly 72,000 clones, around 85% of them with a count of one. Jointly, the top ten make up about 5% of the sample. The trial excluded patients who had a history of autoimmune disease or who were on systemic immunosuppression. In every dose cohort, peripheral blood was drawn for TCR sequencing at baseline, cycle 4 day 1, and cycle 7 day 1. The samples were taken from a phase I, first-in-human, multicenter, open-label dose-escalation trial of ivuxolimab. Adults with locally advanced or metastatic melanoma, renal cell, hepatocellular, or head and neck squamous cell carcinoma were enrolled in the trial. CD4+ and CD8+ T cells were sorted separately from peripheral blood before TCR sequencing.

Regarding this clone: Its target antigen remains unknown. Base quality data are lacking; no much larger clone is found one base away.

CDR1 and CDR2 are drawn from the germline V gene: MGHRA, YSYEKL. The CDR3 numbers 18 residues from cysteine through phenylalanine. Kept here is only the CDR3 DNA, which spans 54 bases and is read in frame from base 1. V has 0 bases trimmed and J has 5 bases trimmed; junction bases matching no gene number 13. Study-wide findings and limitations: After ivuxolimab, CD8+ T cells had more expanded clones than CD4+ T cells on average. At doses of 0.1 to 3.0 mg/kg, clonal expansion of both CD4+ and CD8+ blood T cells was observed from baseline to week 6. In the 0.1-3.0 mg/kg groups, partial responders were among the patients with the lowest normalized peripheral clonal expansion, particularly in CD8+ T cells. Low levels of normalized T-cell clonal expansion were also seen in some patients who did not respond. The antigen specificity of the clonally expanded peripheral T cells was not determined.

The sample here was CD4+ or CD8+ T cells sorted from blood, taken in a trial of the OX40 agonist ivuxolimab. The receptor's source is an adult with an advanced solid tumor such as melanoma, head and neck, liver or kidney cancer. The chain is assembled from TRBV4-1 and TRBJ2-1; 7 bases in between match TRBD1. The bases are TGCGCCAGCAGCCAAGATGGGGCCGGCAGGGGGTTGAACAATGAGCAGTTCTTC. Its amino acids are CASSQDGAGRGLNNEQFF.